This T cell receptor beta chain is from a study of shared clonotypes between healthy human individuals. Worth noting for this clone: Its cognate antigen is unknown.

V lost 6 bases and J lost 6, with 19 bases in between. The CDR3 totals 15 residues. The germline CDR1 and CDR2 sequences are MNHEY and SVGAGI. Naive-designated CD8 cells lacked CD45RO, were positively enriched for CCR7, and omitted terminally differentiated effector memory CD45RA+ cells. Study conclusions and caveats: In general, naive subsets displayed greater estimated richness than memory subsets did.

Sequencing was performed with immunoSEQ multiplex PCR; in TCRdb, only in-frame clones are kept and a portion is missing. The table includes more than 2 million clones, about 95% detected once. The source of this sequence is a man younger than 35 in good health. The rearrangement uses TRBV6-5 and TRBJ2-3; possibly TRBD2 for D (6 bases). The sequencing sample was made of naive CD8+ T cells sorted from blood. The CDR3 region has the DNA TGTGCCAGCAGCCGGGGCGGGACGTCCGGCGATACGCAGTATTTT. Protein product: CASSRGGTSGDTQYF.